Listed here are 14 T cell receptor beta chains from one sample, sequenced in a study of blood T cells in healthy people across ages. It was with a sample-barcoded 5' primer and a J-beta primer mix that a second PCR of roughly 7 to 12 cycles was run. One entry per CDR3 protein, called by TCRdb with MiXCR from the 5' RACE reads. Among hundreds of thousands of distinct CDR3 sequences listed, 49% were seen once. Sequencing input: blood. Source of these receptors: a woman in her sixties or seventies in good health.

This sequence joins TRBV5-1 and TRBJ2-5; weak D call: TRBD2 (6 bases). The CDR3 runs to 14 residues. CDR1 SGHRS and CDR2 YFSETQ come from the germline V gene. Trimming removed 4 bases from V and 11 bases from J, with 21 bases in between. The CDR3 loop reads CASSPRGGGNEQYF. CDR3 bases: TGCGCCAGCAGCCCACGGGGTGGGGGGAATGAGCAGTACTTC.

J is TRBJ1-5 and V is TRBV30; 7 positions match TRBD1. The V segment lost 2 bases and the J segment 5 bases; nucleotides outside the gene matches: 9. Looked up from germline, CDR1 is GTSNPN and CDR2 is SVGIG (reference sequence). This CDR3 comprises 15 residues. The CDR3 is CAWSKGDSGYQPQHF. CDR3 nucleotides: TGTGCCTGGAGTAAGGGGGACAGCGGCTATCAGCCCCAGCATTTT. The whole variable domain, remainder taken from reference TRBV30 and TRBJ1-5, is SQTIHQWPATLVQPVGSPLSLECTVEGTSNPNLYWYRQAAGRGLQLLFYSVGIGQISSEVPQNLSASRPQDRQFILSSKKLLLSDSGFYLCAWSKGDSGYQPQHFGDGTRLSIL.

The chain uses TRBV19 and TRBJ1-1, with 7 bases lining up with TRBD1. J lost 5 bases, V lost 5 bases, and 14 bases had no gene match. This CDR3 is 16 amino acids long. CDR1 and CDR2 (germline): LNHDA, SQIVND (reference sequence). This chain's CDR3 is CASSGAERGQYTEAFF. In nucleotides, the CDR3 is TGTGCCAGTAGTGGTGCAGAGAGGGGGCAATATACTGAAGCTTTCTTT.

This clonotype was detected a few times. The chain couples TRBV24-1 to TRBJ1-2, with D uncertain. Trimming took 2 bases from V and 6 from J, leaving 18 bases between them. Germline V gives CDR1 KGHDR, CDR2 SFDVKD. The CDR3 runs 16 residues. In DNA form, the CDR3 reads TGTGCCACCAGTGATTCCTCCTTTTCTAGCAGCCATGGCTACACCTTC. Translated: CATSDSSFSSSHGYTF.

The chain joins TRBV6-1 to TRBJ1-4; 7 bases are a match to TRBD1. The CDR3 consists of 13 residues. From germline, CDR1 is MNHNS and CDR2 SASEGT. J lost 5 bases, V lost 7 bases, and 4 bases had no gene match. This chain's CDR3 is CASTRDRNEKLFF. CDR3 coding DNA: TGTGCCAGCACAAGGGACAGAAATGAAAAACTGTTTTTT.

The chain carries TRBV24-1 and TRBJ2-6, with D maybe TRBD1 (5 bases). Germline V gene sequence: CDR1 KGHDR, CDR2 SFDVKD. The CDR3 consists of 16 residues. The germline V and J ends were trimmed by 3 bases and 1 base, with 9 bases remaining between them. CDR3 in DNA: TGTGCCACCAGTGATCCCTCAGGGTCTGGGGCCAACGTCCTGACTTTC. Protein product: CATSDPSGSGANVLTF.

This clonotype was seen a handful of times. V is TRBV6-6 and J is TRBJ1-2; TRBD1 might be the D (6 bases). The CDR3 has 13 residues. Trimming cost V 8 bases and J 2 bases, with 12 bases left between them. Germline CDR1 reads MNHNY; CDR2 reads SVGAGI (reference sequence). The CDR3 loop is CASAGGQNYGYTF. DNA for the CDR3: TGTGCCAGCGCGGGGGGGCAGAACTATGGCTACACCTTC.

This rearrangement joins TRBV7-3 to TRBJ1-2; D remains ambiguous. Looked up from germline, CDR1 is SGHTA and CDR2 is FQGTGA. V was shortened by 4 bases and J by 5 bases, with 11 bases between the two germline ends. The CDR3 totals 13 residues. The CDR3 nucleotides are TGTGCCAGCAGCTCGGACCCCTTTTATGGCTACACCTTC. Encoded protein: CASSSDPFYGYTF.

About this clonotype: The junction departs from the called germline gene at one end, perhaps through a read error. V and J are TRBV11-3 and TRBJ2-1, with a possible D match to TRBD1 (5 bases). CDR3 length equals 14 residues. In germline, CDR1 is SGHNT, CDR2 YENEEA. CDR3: CASSVDSSYNEQFF. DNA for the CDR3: TGTGCCAGCAGCGTAGACAGCTCCTACAATGAGCAGTTCTTC.

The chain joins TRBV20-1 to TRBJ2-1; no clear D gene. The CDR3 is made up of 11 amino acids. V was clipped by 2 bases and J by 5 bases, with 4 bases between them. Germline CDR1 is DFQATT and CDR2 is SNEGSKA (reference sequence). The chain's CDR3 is CSARLNNEQFF. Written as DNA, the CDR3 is TGCAGTGCTAGACTCAACAATGAGCAGTTCTTC.

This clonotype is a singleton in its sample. The CDR3 sequence: CASSLLGGETQFF. CDR3 coding DNA: TGTGCCAGCAGCTTGTTGGGTGGGGAGACCCAGTTCTTC. The chain employs TRBV5-6 and TRBJ2-1; D may be TRBD2 (5 bases). The V and J ends lost 1 base and 13 bases respectively, with 15 bases between them. Germline V lookup: CDR1 SGHDT, CDR2 YYEEEE. CDR3 length: 13 residues.

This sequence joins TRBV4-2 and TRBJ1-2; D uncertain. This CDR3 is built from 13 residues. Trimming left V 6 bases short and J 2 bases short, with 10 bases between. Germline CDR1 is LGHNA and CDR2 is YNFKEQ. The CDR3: CASSSRRNYGYTF. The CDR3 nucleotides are TGTGCCAGCAGTTCAAGGCGGAACTATGGCTACACCTTC.

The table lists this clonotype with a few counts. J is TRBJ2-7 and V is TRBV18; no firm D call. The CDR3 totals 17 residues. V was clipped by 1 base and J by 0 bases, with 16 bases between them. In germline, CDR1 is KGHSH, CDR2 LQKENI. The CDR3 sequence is CASSPLPTPTASYEQYF. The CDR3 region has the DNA TGTGCCAGCTCACCACTTCCAACCCCGACTGCCTCCTACGAGCAGTACTTC.

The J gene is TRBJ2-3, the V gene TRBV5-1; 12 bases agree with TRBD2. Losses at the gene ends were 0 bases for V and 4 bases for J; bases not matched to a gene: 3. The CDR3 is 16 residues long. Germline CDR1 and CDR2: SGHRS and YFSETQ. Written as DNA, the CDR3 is TGCGCCAGCAGCTTGGGACTAGCGGGAGAGTCAGATACGCAGTATTTT. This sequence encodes CASSLGLAGESDTQYF.